The 10 T cell receptor beta chains reported below all come from one sample, sequenced in a study of T cell clonality in common variable immunodeficiency. TCRdb keeps only in-frame clones here, not all; method: immunoSEQ multiplex PCR. The profile covers 40,000 or so clones, none occurring a single time. The sample taken for sequencing was peripheral blood mononuclear cells. The receptors were gathered from a person aged 18 to 69 in good health.

In this sample, this clone turned up many times. With the read ending 3 residues before the CDR3 end, the germline J gene is used to fill in that end. The V gene is TRBV7-3, the J gene TRBJ2-7, with 10 bases identical to TRBD2. The V gene's germline CDR1 is SGHTA and CDR2 FQGTGA. Germline trimming cut 2 bases from V and 2 bases from J; bases unmatched to any gene: 3. CDR3 length: 15 residues. This CDR3 reads CASSLELAGAYEQYF. The CDR3 bases that were read are TGTGCCAGCAGCTTAGAGCTAGCGGGAGCCTACGAG.

Comments on this clone: The CDR3 end falls 3 residues outside the read, so it is completed with the germline J gene. The V gene is TRBV5-1, the J gene TRBJ2-7; 11 bases fit TRBD2. With V trimmed by 0 bases and J by 4 bases, 6 bases remained unmatched. CDR1 and CDR2 (germline): SGHRS, YFSETQ. This CDR3 is built from 16 residues. The sequenced part of the CDR3 DNA is TGCGCCAGCAGCTTGGGCACTAGCGGGAGTGTTTACGAG. It codes for CASSLGTSGSVYE. The entire CDR3 sequence reads CASSLGTSGSVYEQYF.

By share, this clone counts as medium-sized. Read data end 3 residues before the CDR3 end; the end is taken from the germline J gene. This chain joins TRBV5-1 and TRBJ1-4, with D perhaps TRBD1 (5 bases). Per the germline V gene, CDR1 is SGHRS and CDR2 is YFSETQ. The CDR3 is 15 residues long. The V end was cut by 2 bases, the J end by 3 bases, with 11 bases between. The chain's CDR3 is CASSFRRGANEKLFF. CDR3 bases read: TGCGCCAGCAGCTTCAGAAGAGGGGCTAATGAAAAA.

As to this clone: The read ends 3 residues early relative to the CDR3; the germline J gene fills the gap. The chain joins TRBV7-9 to TRBJ1-1; 7 positions agree with TRBD1. In germline, CDR1 is SEHNR, CDR2 FQNEAQ (reference sequence). The CDR3 is 14 residues long. J gave up 3 bases and V 5 bases, and 6 bases lay outside the gene matches. CDR3 sequence reads: CASSDRAGDTEAFF. Partial CDR3 DNA: TGTGCCAGCAGCGACAGGGCTGGGGACACTGAA.

This clone came up many times. The missing CDR3 end, 3 residues past where the read stops, is filled in from the germline J gene. Different DNA sequences within this sample yield the same CDR3. This chain connects TRBV2 to TRBJ2-5, with TRBD2 identical over 12 bases. This CDR3 is built from 15 residues. Trimming took 1 base from V and 4 from J; bases not matched to a gene: 1. CDR1 is SNHLY, CDR2 FYNNEI, per germline. The chain's CDR3 is CASSEEGLAGETQYF. The sequenced CDR3 bases are TGTGCCAGCAGTGAAGAGGGACTAGCGGGAGAGACC.

This clone has a count of ten or more. A read error may account for a junction end that differs from germline. The read terminates 3 residues before the CDR3 end, so the remaining end is supplied by the germline J gene. The chain couples TRBV7-7 to TRBJ2-7; D may be TRBD2 (5 bases). The CDR3 spans 11 residues. CDR1 SSHAT and CDR2 FNYEAQ come from the germline V gene (reference sequence). The sequenced CDR3 bases are TGTGCTAGCATCGCGGGCTACGAG. Residues: CASIAGYE. The full CDR3 protein is CASIAGYEQYF.

This clone came up many times. The read finishes 3 residues shy of the CDR3 end, and the germline J gene is used to complete it. The chain has TRBV19 and TRBJ1-5; TRBD1 is a possible D gene (5 bases). V was trimmed by 8 bases and J by 1 base, leaving 24 bases between them. CDR1 is LNHDA, CDR2 SQIVND, per germline (reference sequence). This CDR3 comprises 18 residues. The covered CDR3 bases are TGTGCCAGTTTGGGGGAGTCGGGGGTTTGGCTAAGCAATCAGCCC. The encoded protein is CASLGESGVWLSNQP. The full CDR3 sequence reads CASLGESGVWLSNQPQHF.

This clone has a handful of counts. The read terminates 3 residues ahead of where the CDR3 ends, so the germline J gene completes it. The rearrangement links TRBV19 to TRBJ1-1; the match to TRBD1 covers 7 bases. Germline CDR1 is LNHDA and CDR2 is SQIVND (reference sequence). CDR3 size: 18 residues. The sequenced CDR3 bases are TGTGCCAGTAGTATAGCAAGGGGGAAGCCCGGGACAGCCTACGAG. Translated: CASSIARGKPGTAYE. The entire CDR3 is CASSIARGKPGTAYEAFF. The whole variable domain, remainder taken from reference TRBV19 and TRBJ1-1, is DGGITQSPKYLFRKEGQNVTLSCEQNLNHDAMYWYRQDPGQGLRLIYYSQIVNDFQKGDIAEGYSVSREKKESFPLTVTSAQKNPTAFYLCASSIARGKPGTAYEAFFGQGTRLTVV.

Concerning this clone itself: The CDR3 goes on 3 residues after the read ends, and that part is filled in from the germline J gene. The chain recombines TRBV2 with TRBJ2-5; 8 bases align to TRBD2. Germline V gives CDR1 SNHLY, CDR2 FYNNEI. This CDR3 region has 13 residues. The CDR3 bases that were read are TGTGCCAGCAGTTCTAGCGGGCCTTTAACC. Amino acid sequence: CASSSSGPLT. The full CDR3 sequence reads CASSSSGPLTQYF.

This clone was recorded at least ten times. The DNA ends 3 residues before the CDR3 does, and the rest of the CDR3 is filled in from the germline J gene. The chain recombines TRBV7-2 with TRBJ2-3; TRBD2 is a possible D gene (6 bases). The CDR3 has 12 amino acids. Germline V CDR1 and CDR2: SGHTA, FQGNSA. The covered CDR3 bases are TGTGCCAGCAGCTTGGGGGGAGTGACG. Translating it yields CASSLGGVT. The complete CDR3 protein is CASSLGGVTQYF.